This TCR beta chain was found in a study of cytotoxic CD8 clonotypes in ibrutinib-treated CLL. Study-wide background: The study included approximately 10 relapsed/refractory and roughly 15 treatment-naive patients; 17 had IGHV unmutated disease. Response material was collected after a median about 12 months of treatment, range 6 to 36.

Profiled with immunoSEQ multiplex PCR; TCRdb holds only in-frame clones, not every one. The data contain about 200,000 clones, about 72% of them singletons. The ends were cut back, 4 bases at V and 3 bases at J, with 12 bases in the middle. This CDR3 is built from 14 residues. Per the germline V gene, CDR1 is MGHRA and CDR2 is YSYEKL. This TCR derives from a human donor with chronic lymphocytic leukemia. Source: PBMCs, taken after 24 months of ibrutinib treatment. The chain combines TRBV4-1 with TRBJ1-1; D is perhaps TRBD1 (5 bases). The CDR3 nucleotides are TGCGCCAGCAGCCGGACAACAGAGTACACTGAAGCTTTCTTT. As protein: CASSRTTEYTEAFF.